Here is one TCR beta chain with its context. The target of this receptor is not known. Qualities for individual bases were not recorded, and no much larger clone is one base off. This sample is drawn from a study of T cell responses to AZD1222 COVID-19 vaccine (dated by TCRdb to the early 2020s). General notes on the study: A total of 230 to 250 trial participants underwent TCR sequencing, of whom 200 to 220 had received two doses of AZD1222 and around 25 had received two doses of the MenACWY control vaccine. Trial participants were enrolled by age into subgroups of 18-55, 56-69 and 70-plus years, and around 150, 29 and 61 TCR-sequenced participants, respectively, were included in these subgroups.

Relative to germline, V is missing 3 bases and J is missing 4 bases, with 4 bases of the junction outside any gene match. Based on the germline V gene, the CDR1 and CDR2 sequences are LGHNA and YNFKEQ. The CDR3 has 15 amino acids, counting the end cysteine and phenylalanine. Only the CDR3 DNA stays, 45 bases, in frame from base 1. This sample's time point label indicates: about 28 days (+/-7) after the second vaccine dose. AZD1222 recipients given second doses at about 4 weeks or at about 12 weeks were pooled, since spike-specific TCR depth and breadth were not found to differ between the two schedules. Vaccinee samples came from UK trials COV001 and COV002, including a single-blind randomized controlled phase 2/3 trial of AZD1222 (ChAdOx1 nCoV-19) in healthy adults. For TCRbeta chain sequencing, PBMC samples from trial participants were taken at day 0 and at day 28 after the second dose. The CDR3 regions of human TCRbeta chains were subjected to immunosequencing. The authors processed their data as follows. TCRs in the repertoires were compared against a reference library of SARS-CoV-2-specific TCRs that had been generated with the MIRA antigen-specificity platform. Breadth was defined as the fraction of unique TCRs that were SARS-CoV-2-associated, and depth was defined as the fraction of total T cells that were SARS-CoV-2-associated. Using the MIRA data, each spike-specific TCR was mapped to the spike region that the TCR reacts to and placed in a CD4 or CD8 class. Log10-transformed breadth and depth values were compared by one-way ANOVA with Sidak's multiple comparisons tests. As stored in TCRdb, this immuneACCESS dataset retains in-frame rearrangements with V and J assigned. A fraction of the clones does not appear; measured against another copy, unresolved V genes explain less than half of the discrepancy, and the remainder lacks a known reason. V and J calls plus clone size are reproduced from that table; the DNA served to infer D and trimming. In all, the sample holds some 130,000 clones, and about nine tenths of those were seen once. In total, the top ten clones hold 0.9% to 1.2% of the sample.

Results and caveats for the whole study, not just this receptor: The vaccine-associated CD4 TCRs covered the entire spike protein, and the dominant responses fell in regions 160-218 and 743-854. Conclusions about previously exposed vaccinees are limited because only a handful of AZD1222 recipients were SARS-CoV-2 seropositive at baseline. A significant rise in spike-specific TCR breadth and depth was observed after two AZD1222 doses relative to day 0 and relative to MenACWY recipients. The 56-69-year group was small, and its depth increase did not reach significance, likely because of low power. Epitopes outside the regions mutated in the B.1.351 and B.1.1.7 variants were reportedly recognized by nearly half of the unique spike-specific TCRs. Participants were mostly white British and included more females than males, and it was suggested by the authors that clonal diversity may have been underestimated. Because no day 14 peak-response samples were available, the repertoires could be characterized only after the peak T cell response.

The chain links TRBV4-2 with TRBJ2-7, with TRBD1 matching 12 junction bases. The clonotype was recovered from an adult who received the AZD1222 COVID-19 vaccine. The sample was peripheral blood, taken 28 days after the second AZD1222 dose. The base sequence is TGTGCCAGCAGCCAGTGGGGACAGGGGGCTTACGAGCAGTACTTC. It is translated as CASSQWGQGAYEQYF.